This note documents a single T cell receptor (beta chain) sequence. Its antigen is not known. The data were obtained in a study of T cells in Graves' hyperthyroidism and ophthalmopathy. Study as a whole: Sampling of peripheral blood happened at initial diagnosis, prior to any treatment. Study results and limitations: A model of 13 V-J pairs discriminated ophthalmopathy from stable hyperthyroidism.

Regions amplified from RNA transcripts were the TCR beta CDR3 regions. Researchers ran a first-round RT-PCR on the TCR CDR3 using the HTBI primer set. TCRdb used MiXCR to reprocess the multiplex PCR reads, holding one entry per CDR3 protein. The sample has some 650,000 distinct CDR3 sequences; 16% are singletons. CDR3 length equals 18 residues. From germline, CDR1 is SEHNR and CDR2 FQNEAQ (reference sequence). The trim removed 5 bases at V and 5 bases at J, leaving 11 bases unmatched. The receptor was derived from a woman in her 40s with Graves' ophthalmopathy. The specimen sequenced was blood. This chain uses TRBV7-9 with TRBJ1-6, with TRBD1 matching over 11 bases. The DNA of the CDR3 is TGTGCCAGCAGCCGAGGGACAGGGGGGGTCGGAGATAATTCACCCCTCCACTTT. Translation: CASSRGTGGVGDNSPLHF.